This is a list of T cell receptor beta chains from one sample in a study of cytomegalovirus exposure and HLA in healthy donors. The method was immunoSEQ multiplex PCR; TCRdb's version includes in-frame clones alone and lacks a portion of them. The sample carries about 210,000 clones, about nine tenths recorded once. Sequencing was performed on PBMCs. The source of these receptors is a boy between 2 and 10 years old in good health and CMV-seronegative. Each CDR3 is given with its conserved first and last residue. The order of the fields is clone size, J gene, CDR3 length, D gene, V gene, CDR3 protein, CDR3 DNA. A D gene is named only where the DNA matches it firmly. Some rows mark clone size as missing; the rest say once, few, many or name a class of expanded clone.

abundance: few
j_gene: TRBJ1-4
len: 15
d_gene: .
v_gene: TRBV6-7
CDR3aa: CASSRPDRRNEKLFF
CDR3nt: TGTGCCAGCAGTCGGCCGGACAGAAGAAATGAAAAACTGTTTTTT

abundance: few
j_gene: TRBJ1-1
len: 15
d_gene: TRBD1
v_gene: TRBV6-1
CDR3aa: CASSAPTGVNTEAFF
CDR3nt: TGTGCCAGCAGTGCCCCGACAGGGGTGAACACTGAAGCTTTCTTT

abundance: .
j_gene: TRBJ2-5
len: 19
d_gene: TRBD2
v_gene: TRBV5-1
CDR3aa: CASSLLFAGLAGDRETQYF
CDR3nt: TGCGCCAGCAGCTTGCTTTTTGCGGGACTAGCGGGAGATAGAGAGACCCAGTACTTC

abundance: .
j_gene: TRBJ2-2
len: 14
d_gene: .
v_gene: TRBV10-2
CDR3aa: CASRQVADTGELFF
CDR3nt: TGCGCCAGCAGACAGGTGGCGGACACCGGGGAGCTGTTTTTT

abundance: .
j_gene: TRBJ2-7
len: 12
d_gene: .
v_gene: TRBV6-1
CDR3aa: CASNIPGNEQYF
CDR3nt: TGTGCCAGCAATATTCCAGGGAACGAGCAGTACTTC

abundance: .
j_gene: TRBJ1-3
len: 14
d_gene: .
v_gene: TRBV19
CDR3aa: CASSIVTGINTIYF
CDR3nt: TGTGCCAGTAGTATCGTAACAGGGATAAACACCATATATTTT

abundance: .
j_gene: TRBJ2-7
len: 14
d_gene: TRBD2
v_gene: TRBV29-1
CDR3aa: CSVEASGSSYEQYF
CDR3nt: TGCAGCGTTGAGGCTAGCGGGAGTTCCTACGAGCAGTACTTC

abundance: .
j_gene: TRBJ2-2
len: 16
d_gene: TRBD2
v_gene: TRBV7-9
CDR3aa: CASSLALAGGTGELFF
CDR3nt: TGTGCCAGCAGCTTAGCTCTAGCGGGAGGTACCGGGGAGCTGTTTTTT

abundance: .
j_gene: TRBJ2-1
len: 12
d_gene: .
v_gene: TRBV10-3
CDR3aa: CAISESRVKQFF
CDR3nt: TGTGCCATCAGTGAGTCGAGGGTTAAGCAGTTCTTC

abundance: .
j_gene: TRBJ1-2
len: 16
d_gene: TRBD1
v_gene: TRBV19
CDR3aa: CASSIGGDRRWYGYTF
CDR3nt: TGTGCCAGTAGTATAGGTGGGGACAGACGTTGGTATGGCTACACCTTC

abundance: .
j_gene: TRBJ1-3
len: 14
d_gene: .
v_gene: TRBV6-5
CDR3aa: CASRTTRSGNTIYF
CDR3nt: TGTGCCAGCAGAACGACACGATCTGGAAACACCATATATTTT

abundance: .
j_gene: TRBJ1-6
len: 14
d_gene: .
v_gene: TRBV2
CDR3aa: CASSDAPRGTPLHF
CDR3nt: TGTGCCAGCAGTGACGCCCCCAGAGGGACACCCCTCCACTTT

abundance: .
j_gene: TRBJ1-2
len: 16
d_gene: TRBD1
v_gene: TRBV7-6
CDR3aa: CASSLAHRGISFGYTF
CDR3nt: TGTGCCAGCAGCTTAGCACACAGGGGAATATCGTTTGGCTACACCTTC